This TCR beta chain originates from a study of T cells expressing NK-cell markers. In the study overall: Sorted T-cell subsets CD3+CD56+NKG2C+, CD3+CD56+NKG2C- and CD3+CD56-NKG2C+ were TCR beta-sequenced. Findings and caveats of the study: Dominant NKG2C+ clonotypes made up roughly 1.0-7.0% of CD8+ T cells in roughly 6 donors.

The TCR beta cDNA came from 5'RACE template switching with UMIs. No DNA is given; TCRdb re-called the 5' RACE reads and lists each CDR3 protein once. This table lists around 100,000 distinct CDR3 sequences. As to this clonotype: The antigen remains unidentified.

Germline V CDR1 and CDR2: LNHDA, SQIVND (reference sequence). The CDR3 covers 14 residues. This TCR derives from a woman between 18 and 75 years old in good health. The chain uses TRBV19 and TRBJ2-7; TCRdb's D call, TRBD2, is unchecked because there is no DNA. Source material: blood T cells: a sorted CD56 or NKG2C T cell subset, CD4+ or CD8+ T cells, or bulk PBMC T cells (not recorded which). CDR3 region: CASRTSGSSYEQYF.